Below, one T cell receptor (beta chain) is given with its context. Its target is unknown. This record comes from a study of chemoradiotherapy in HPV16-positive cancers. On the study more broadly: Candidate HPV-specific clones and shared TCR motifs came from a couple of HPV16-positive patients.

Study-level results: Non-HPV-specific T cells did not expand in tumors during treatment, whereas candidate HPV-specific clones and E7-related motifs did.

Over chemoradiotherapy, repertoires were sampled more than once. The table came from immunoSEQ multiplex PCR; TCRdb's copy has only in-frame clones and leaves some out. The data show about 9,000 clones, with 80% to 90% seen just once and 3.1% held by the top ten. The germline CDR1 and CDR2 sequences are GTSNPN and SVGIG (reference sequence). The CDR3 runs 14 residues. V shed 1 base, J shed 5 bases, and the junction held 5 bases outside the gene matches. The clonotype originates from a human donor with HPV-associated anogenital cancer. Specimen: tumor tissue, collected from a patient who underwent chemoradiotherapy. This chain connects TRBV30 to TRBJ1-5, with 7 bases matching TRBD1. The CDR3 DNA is TGTGCCTGGAGTGATGTCAGGGGGGATCAGCCCCAGCATTTT. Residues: CAWSDVRGDQPQHF.